This T cell receptor beta chain was sequenced for a study of cytomegalovirus exposure and HLA in healthy donors. Study summary: From HLA-typed donors, an early data release held around 80 million unique TCRs. Whole-study results and caveats: In a later analysis, an Asian-associated ancestry cluster reportedly showed fewer N-insertions than the approximately 700-donor mean. Accounts indicate the classifier identified cytomegalovirus status with strong specificity and sensitivity.

As concerns this clone: Its antigen is not identified.

13 Jbeta primers and 60 Vbeta primers were used for the PCR. The table came from immunoSEQ multiplex PCR; TCRdb's copy has only in-frame clones and leaves some out. The sample includes approximately 100,000 clones, around 76% of them seen just once. The sequenced sample was PBMCs. This clonotype originated in a woman aged 40 to 50 in good health and CMV-seropositive.

CDR3 bases: TGTGCCAGCAGCTTACAGGGGAACACCGGGGAGCTGTTTTTT. This sequence encodes CASSLQGNTGELFF. This rearrangement joins TRBV7-9 to TRBJ2-2, with a weak D call TRBD1 (5 bases). The V gene lost 2 bases and the J gene lost 1 base, with 5 bases spanning the gap. CDR1 SEHNR and CDR2 FQNEAQ come from the germline V gene (reference sequence). The CDR3 extends over 14 amino acids.